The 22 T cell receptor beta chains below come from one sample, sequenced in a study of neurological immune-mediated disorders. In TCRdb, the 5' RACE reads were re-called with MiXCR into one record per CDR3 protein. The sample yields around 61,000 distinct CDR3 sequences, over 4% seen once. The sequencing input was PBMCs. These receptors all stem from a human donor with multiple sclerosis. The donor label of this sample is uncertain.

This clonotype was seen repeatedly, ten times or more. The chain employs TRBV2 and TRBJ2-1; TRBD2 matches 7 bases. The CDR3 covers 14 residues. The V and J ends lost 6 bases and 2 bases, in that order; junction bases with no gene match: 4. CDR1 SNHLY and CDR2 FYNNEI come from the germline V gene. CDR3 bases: TGTGCCAGCAGGGCAGCGGGGACCTACAATGAGCAGTTCTTC. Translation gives CASRAAGTYNEQFF.

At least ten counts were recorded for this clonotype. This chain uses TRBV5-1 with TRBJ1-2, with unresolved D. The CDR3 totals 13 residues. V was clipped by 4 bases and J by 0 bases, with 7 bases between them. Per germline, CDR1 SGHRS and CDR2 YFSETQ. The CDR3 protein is CASSRAPNYGYTF. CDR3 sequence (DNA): TGCGCCAGCAGCCGGGCACCTAACTATGGCTACACCTTC.

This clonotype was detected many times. The CDR3 sequence is CASSRRTGANTEAFF. As DNA, the CDR3 is TGTGCCAGCAGCCGAAGGACAGGGGCCAACACTGAAGCTTTCTTT. The rearrangement uses TRBV7-2 and TRBJ1-1, with TRBD1 identical over 9 bases. V shed 5 bases, J shed 2 bases, and the junction held 6 bases outside the gene matches. Germline V gene data show CDR1 as SGHTA and CDR2 as FQGNSA. This CDR3 contains 15 residues.

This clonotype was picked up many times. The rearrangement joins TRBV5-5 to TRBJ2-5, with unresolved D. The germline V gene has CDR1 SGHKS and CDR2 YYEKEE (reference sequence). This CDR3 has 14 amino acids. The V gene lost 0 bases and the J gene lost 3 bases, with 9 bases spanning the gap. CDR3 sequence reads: CASSLGATEETQYF. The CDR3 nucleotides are TGTGCCAGCAGCTTGGGGGCCACAGAAGAGACCCAGTACTTC.

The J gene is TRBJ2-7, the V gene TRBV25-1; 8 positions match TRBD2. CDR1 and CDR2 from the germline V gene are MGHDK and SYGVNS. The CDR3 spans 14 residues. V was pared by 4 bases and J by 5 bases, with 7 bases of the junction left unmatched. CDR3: CASSGAGVGNEQYF. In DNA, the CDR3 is TGTGCCAGCAGTGGAGCGGGAGTAGGCAACGAGCAGTACTTC.

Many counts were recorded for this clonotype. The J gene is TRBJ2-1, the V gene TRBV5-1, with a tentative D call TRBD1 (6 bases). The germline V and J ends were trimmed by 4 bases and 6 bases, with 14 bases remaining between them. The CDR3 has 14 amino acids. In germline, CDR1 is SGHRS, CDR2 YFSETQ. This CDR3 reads CASSPGVGGNEQFF. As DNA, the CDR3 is TGCGCCAGCAGCCCAGGGGTTGGTGGCAATGAGCAGTTCTTC.

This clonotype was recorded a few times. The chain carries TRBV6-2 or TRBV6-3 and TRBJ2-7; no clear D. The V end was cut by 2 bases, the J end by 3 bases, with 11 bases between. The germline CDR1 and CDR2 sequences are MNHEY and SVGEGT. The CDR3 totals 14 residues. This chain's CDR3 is CASSYHQRHYEQYF. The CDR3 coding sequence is TGTGCCAGCAGTTACCACCAGAGGCACTACGAGCAGTACTTC.

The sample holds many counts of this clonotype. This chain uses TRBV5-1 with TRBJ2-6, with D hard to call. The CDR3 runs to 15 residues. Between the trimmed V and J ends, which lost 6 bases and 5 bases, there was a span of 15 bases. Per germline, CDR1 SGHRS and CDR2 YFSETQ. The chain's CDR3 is CASTVDGPRANVLTF. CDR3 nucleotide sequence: TGCGCCAGCACCGTGGACGGGCCGCGGGCCAACGTCCTGACTTTC.

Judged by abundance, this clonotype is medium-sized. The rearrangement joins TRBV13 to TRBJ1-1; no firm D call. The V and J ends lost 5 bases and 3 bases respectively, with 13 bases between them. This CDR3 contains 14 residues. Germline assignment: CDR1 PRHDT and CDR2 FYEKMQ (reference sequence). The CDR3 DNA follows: TGTGCCAGCAGCCTCCAAACAAGGGACACTGAAGCTTTCTTT. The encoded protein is CASSLQTRDTEAFF.

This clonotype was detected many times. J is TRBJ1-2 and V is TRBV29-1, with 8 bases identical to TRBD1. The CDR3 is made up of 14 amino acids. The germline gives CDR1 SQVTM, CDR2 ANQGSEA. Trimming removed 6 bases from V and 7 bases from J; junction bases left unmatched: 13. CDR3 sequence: CSVIRDQGAGGYTF. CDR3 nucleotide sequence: TGCAGCGTCATTCGGGACCAGGGGGCCGGTGGCTACACCTTC.

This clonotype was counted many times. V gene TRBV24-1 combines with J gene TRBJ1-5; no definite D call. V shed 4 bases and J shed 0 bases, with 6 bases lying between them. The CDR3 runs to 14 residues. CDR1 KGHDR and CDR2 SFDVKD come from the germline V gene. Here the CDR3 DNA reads TGTGCCACCAGTGACACCTATAGCAATCAGCCCCAGCATTTT. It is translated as CATSDTYSNQPQHF.

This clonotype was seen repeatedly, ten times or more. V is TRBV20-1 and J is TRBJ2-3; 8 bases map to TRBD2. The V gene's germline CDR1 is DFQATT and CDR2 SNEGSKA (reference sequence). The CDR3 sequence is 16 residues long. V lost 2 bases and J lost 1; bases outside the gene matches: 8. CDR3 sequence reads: CSARRGGFQGTDTQYF. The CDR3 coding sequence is TGCAGTGCTAGACGGGGGGGCTTTCAAGGCACAGATACGCAGTATTTT.

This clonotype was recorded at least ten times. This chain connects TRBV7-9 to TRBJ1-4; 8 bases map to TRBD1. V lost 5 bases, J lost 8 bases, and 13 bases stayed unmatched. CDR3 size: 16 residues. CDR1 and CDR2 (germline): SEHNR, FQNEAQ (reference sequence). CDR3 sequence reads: CASSAGTGGGSEKLFF. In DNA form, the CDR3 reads TGTGCCAGCAGCGCTGGCACAGGGGGAGGTTCGGAAAAACTGTTTTTT. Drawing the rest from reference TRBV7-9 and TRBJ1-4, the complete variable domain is DTGVSQNPRHKITKRGQNVTFRCDPISEHNRLYWYRQTLGQGPEFLTYFQNEAQLEKSRLLSDRFSAERPKGSFSTLEIQRTEQGDSAMYLCASSAGTGGGSEKLFFGSGTQLSVL.

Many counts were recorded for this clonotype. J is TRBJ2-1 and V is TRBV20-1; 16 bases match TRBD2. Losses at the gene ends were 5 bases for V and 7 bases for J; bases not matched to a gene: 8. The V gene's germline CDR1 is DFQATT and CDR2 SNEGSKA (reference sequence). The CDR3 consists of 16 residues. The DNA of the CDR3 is TGCAGTGCTCCCGGGACTAGCGGGGGGGCAAGAAATGAGCAGTTCTTC. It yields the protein CSAPGTSGGARNEQFF.

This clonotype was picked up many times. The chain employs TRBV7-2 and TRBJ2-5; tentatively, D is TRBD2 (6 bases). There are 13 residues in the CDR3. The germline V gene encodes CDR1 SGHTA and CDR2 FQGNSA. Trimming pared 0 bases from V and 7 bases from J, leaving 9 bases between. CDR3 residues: CASSLAMGGTQYF. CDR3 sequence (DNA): TGTGCCAGCAGCTTAGCGATGGGGGGGACCCAGTACTTC.

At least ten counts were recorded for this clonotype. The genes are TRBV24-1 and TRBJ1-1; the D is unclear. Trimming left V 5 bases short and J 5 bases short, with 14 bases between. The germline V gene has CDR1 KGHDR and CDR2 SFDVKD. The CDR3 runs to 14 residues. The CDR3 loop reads CATSGRDGMTEAFF. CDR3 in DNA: TGTGCCACCAGTGGGAGAGACGGGATGACTGAAGCTTTCTTT.

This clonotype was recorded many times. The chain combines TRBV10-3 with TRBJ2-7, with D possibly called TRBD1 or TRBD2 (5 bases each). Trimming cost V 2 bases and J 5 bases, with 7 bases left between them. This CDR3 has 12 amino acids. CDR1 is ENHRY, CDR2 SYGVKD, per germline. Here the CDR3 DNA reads TGTGCCATCAGTGAGATGGGGGACGAGCAGTACTTC. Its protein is CAISEMGDEQYF.

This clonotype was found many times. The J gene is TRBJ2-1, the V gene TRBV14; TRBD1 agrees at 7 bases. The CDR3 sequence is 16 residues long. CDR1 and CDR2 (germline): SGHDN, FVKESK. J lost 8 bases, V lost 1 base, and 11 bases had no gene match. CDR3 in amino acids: CASSQGRRGFYHEQFF. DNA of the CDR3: TGTGCCAGCAGCCAAGGACGCAGGGGGTTTTATCATGAGCAGTTCTTC.

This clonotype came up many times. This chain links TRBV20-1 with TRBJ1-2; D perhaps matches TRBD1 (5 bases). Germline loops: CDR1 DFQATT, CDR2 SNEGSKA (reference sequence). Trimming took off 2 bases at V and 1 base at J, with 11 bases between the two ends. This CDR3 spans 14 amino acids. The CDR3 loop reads CSARPGQYNYGYTF. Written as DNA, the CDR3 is TGCAGTGCTAGACCGGGGCAGTATAACTATGGCTACACCTTC.

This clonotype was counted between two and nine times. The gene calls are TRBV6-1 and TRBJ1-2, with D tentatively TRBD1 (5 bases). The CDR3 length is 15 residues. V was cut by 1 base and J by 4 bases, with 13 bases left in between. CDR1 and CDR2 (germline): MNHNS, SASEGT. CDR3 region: CASSEVLRQFYGYTF. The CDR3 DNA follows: TGTGCCAGCAGTGAAGTCCTAAGACAGTTCTATGGCTACACCTTC.

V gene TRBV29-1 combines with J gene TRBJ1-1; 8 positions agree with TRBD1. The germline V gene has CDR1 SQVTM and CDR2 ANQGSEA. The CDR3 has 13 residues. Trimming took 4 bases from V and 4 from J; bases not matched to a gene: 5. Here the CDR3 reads CSVGRQGPTEAFF. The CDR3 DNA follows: TGCAGCGTTGGAAGACAGGGGCCCACTGAAGCTTTCTTT.

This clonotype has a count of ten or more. The CDR3 region has the DNA TGTGCCAGCAGCCGAGCGGGGGCTTCCCGGACAGATACGCAGTATTTT. As protein: CASSRAGASRTDTQYF. This rearrangement joins TRBV9 to TRBJ2-3; TRBD2 matches 8 bases. This CDR3 region has 16 residues. The germline V gene has CDR1 SGDLS and CDR2 YYNGEE. Germline trimming cut 4 bases from V and 3 bases from J; bases unmatched to any gene: 10.